The 29 T cell receptor beta chains in this list originate from one sample, sequenced in a study of cytomegalovirus exposure and HLA in healthy donors. The data were produced by immunoSEQ multiplex PCR, yet TCRdb's version contains in-frame clones alone and is incomplete. The sample records some 190,000 clones, 86% being singletons. The specimen sequenced was PBMCs. These receptors came from a young man in good health and CMV-seropositive.

This chain connects TRBV7-6 to TRBJ1-6; D remains unclear. Deletions cut 5 bases from V and 0 bases from J, with 5 bases between. The CDR3 loop spans 14 amino acids. Germline loops: CDR1 SGHVS, CDR2 FNYEAQ. CDR3 DNA: TGTGCCAGCAGCCAAAGCTCCTATAATTCACCCCTCCACTTT. As protein: CASSQSSYNSPLHF.

The V and J genes are TRBV5-1 and TRBJ2-2; D is perhaps TRBD1 or TRBD2 (6 bases each). Germline V gene sequence: CDR1 SGHRS, CDR2 YFSETQ. Trimming stripped 1 base from V and 1 base from J, with 11 bases between. The CDR3 length is 16 residues. The CDR3 spells CASSLTGGGNTGELFF. DNA for the CDR3: TGCGCCAGCAGCTTGACAGGAGGGGGGAACACCGGGGAGCTGTTTTTT.

This clone appeared a few times. The chain couples TRBV27 to TRBJ2-2; D possibly corresponds to TRBD2 (5 bases). CDR3 size: 11 residues. Germline V gene lookup returns CDR1 MNHEY and CDR2 SMNVEV (reference sequence). With 8 bases removed from V and 5 bases from J, the gap between germline ends came to 6 bases. For the CDR3, the DNA is TGTGCCAGCGGGAGTACCGGGGAGCTGTTTTTT. Protein product: CASGSTGELFF.

In its sample, this clone was seen once. The chain joins TRBV27 to TRBJ1-2, with D maybe TRBD1 (5 bases). The CDR3 has 14 amino acids. V lost 8 bases, J lost 6 bases, and 19 bases lay in between. Germline CDR1 is MNHEY and CDR2 is SMNVEV (reference sequence). In DNA, the CDR3 is TGTGCCAGCGCCCCCCGTGGAGGGACGGATGGCTACACCTTC. It yields the protein CASAPRGGTDGYTF.

The chain joins TRBV7-6 to TRBJ2-3; TRBD2 matches at 10 bases. There are 16 residues in the CDR3. J was trimmed by 4 bases and V by 1 base; bases with no gene match: 5. Germline CDR1 and CDR2: SGHVS and FNYEAQ. CDR3 in DNA: TGTGCCAGCAGCTTAGTCTCTAGCGGGAGAGCAGATACGCAGTATTTT. This codes for CASSLVSSGRADTQYF.

The genes are TRBV7-2 and TRBJ1-1; unclear D gene. Germline V gives CDR1 SGHTA, CDR2 FQGNSA. This CDR3 region has 15 residues. Trimming shortened V by 5 bases and J by 0 bases, and 13 bases separated the two germline ends. CDR3 protein: CASSPFLGMNTEAFF. CDR3 coding DNA: TGTGCCAGCAGCCCATTCTTGGGTATGAACACTGAAGCTTTCTTT.

The chain combines TRBV5-1 with TRBJ2-1; D remains unclear. With 4 bases removed from V and 0 bases from J, the gap between germline ends came to 17 bases. Germline V gene lookup returns CDR1 SGHRS and CDR2 YFSETQ. The length of the CDR3 is 17 residues. The DNA for the CDR3 is TGCGCCAGCAGCGTGGGCGTTTTACCAAGCTCCTACAATGAGCAGTTCTTC. Translated: CASSVGVLPSSYNEQFF.

This chain uses TRBV6-6 with TRBJ2-5; TRBD1 aligns across 7 bases. There are 14 residues in the CDR3. CDR1 and CDR2 (germline): MNHNY, SVGAGI (reference sequence). The V and J ends lost 2 bases and 4 bases, in that order; junction bases with no gene match: 4. The CDR3 protein is CASSYTTGLETQYF. The CDR3, as DNA: TGTGCCAGCAGTTACACGACAGGGTTAGAGACCCAGTACTTC.

The sample holds one count of this clone. One junction end disagrees with the germline gene, perhaps due to a read error. This rearrangement joins TRBV7-7 to TRBJ1-5; 7 nucleotides agree with TRBD1. This CDR3 has 15 residues. Germline loops: CDR1 SSHAT, CDR2 FNYEAQ (reference sequence). The CDR3, as DNA: TGTGCTAGCAGCTTAGACCGGGACAGTAATCAGCCCCAGCATTTT. Protein: CASSLDRDSNQPQHF.

This clone is medium-sized within its sample. V and J are TRBV28 and TRBJ1-2; D is ambiguous. This CDR3 comprises 13 residues. Trimming cost V 0 bases and J 5 bases, with 7 bases left between them. CDR1 is MDHEN, CDR2 SYDVKM, per germline. The CDR3 sequence is CASSLWGSYGYTF. The CDR3 region has the DNA TGTGCCAGCAGTTTATGGGGCTCGTATGGCTACACCTTC.

V and J are TRBV10-3 and TRBJ2-7; TRBD2 matches at 16 bases. The CDR3 extends over 16 amino acids. Trimming at V came to 6 bases and at J to 6 bases, leaving 8 bases not matched to a gene. In germline, CDR1 is ENHRY, CDR2 SYGVKD. CDR3 amino acids: CAISPGTSGRASEQYF. CDR3 coding DNA: TGTGCCATCAGCCCCGGGACTAGCGGGAGGGCGAGCGAGCAGTACTTC.

The chain combines TRBV28 with TRBJ2-7; 12 bases agree with TRBD2. The J segment lost 9 bases and the V segment lost 3 bases, leaving 12 bases of the junction unmatched. Germline V gene lookup returns CDR1 MDHEN and CDR2 SYDVKM. The CDR3 totals 16 residues. The CDR3 region is CASSFLASGRARGQYF. CDR3 coding DNA: TGTGCCAGCAGTTTTCTAGCTAGCGGGAGGGCCAGAGGGCAGTACTTC.

This rearrangement joins TRBV7-9 to TRBJ2-1; TRBD2 aligns across 13 bases. The CDR3 spans 19 residues. J was trimmed by 0 bases and V by 5 bases; bases with no gene match: 10. CDR1 and CDR2 from the germline V gene are SEHNR and FQNEAQ (reference sequence). The CDR3 protein is CASSRGLAGALSSYNEQFF. The CDR3 coding sequence is TGTGCCAGCAGCCGTGGACTAGCGGGAGCCCTAAGCTCCTACAATGAGCAGTTCTTC.

This clone has just one count. The chain carries TRBV7-9 and TRBJ2-3; 8 bases match TRBD2. CDR3 size: 16 residues. Germline loops: CDR1 SEHNR, CDR2 FQNEAQ (reference sequence). Unmatched junction bases numbered 9, after V lost 4 bases and J lost 3 bases. The CDR3: CASSSSGLGTTDTQYF. In DNA, the CDR3 is TGTGCCAGCAGCTCATCGGGACTAGGAACAACAGATACGCAGTATTTT.

This clone was recorded once. The junction differs from germline at one of its ends, possibly a read error. V and J are TRBV27 and TRBJ2-5, with a weak D call TRBD2 (5 bases). The CDR3 spans 13 residues. The germline V gene encodes CDR1 MNHEY and CDR2 SMNVEV (reference sequence). CDR3 DNA: TGTGCCGGCAGTTTCTCGAGGGAAGGGACCCAGTACTTC. Its translation is CAGSFSREGTQYF.

This chain uses TRBV7-9 with TRBJ1-5, with D maybe TRBD1 (5 bases). Trimming removed 7 bases from V and 7 bases from J, with 11 bases in between. Germline CDR1 is SEHNR and CDR2 is FQNEAQ (reference sequence). The CDR3 extends over 12 amino acids. CDR3 in amino acids: CASTAEGQPQHF. CDR3 in DNA: TGTGCCAGCACCGCTGAGGGGCAGCCCCAGCATTTT.

The CDR3 DNA reads as TGTGCCTGGAGTGGCCATAGCGGGGGGGCCCGCACAGATACGCAGTATTTT. It encodes CAWSGHSGGARTDTQYF. The V and J genes are TRBV30 and TRBJ2-3, with 11 positions matching TRBD2. Germline CDR1 is GTSNPN and CDR2 is SVGIG (reference sequence). V gave up 1 base and J gave up 1 base; unmatched junction bases: 7. The CDR3 has 17 residues.

The rearrangement uses TRBV19 and TRBJ1-5; a weak D match, TRBD1 (5 bases). Trimming stripped 7 bases from V and 9 bases from J, with 22 bases between. The CDR3 sequence is 15 residues long. Germline V gene lookup returns CDR1 LNHDA and CDR2 SQIVND (reference sequence). CDR3 in DNA: TGTGCCAGTACCCCCAACGGGACCCCCGGGGGGCCCCAGCATTTT. As protein: CASTPNGTPGGPQHF.

This clone turned up a few times. This rearrangement joins TRBV13 to TRBJ2-2; no firm D call. CDR1 and CDR2 from the germline V gene are PRHDT and FYEKMQ (reference sequence). The ends were cut back, 1 base at V and 2 bases at J, with 11 bases in the middle. The CDR3 runs 16 residues. CDR3 amino acids: CASSLEAGSNTGELFF. The CDR3 nucleotides are TGTGCCAGCAGCTTAGAGGCAGGCTCCAACACCGGGGAGCTGTTTTTT.

The CDR3 nucleotides are TGTGCCAGTAGTATAGTGGGTTCCTTCGTCGAGCAGTACTTC. It codes for CASSIVGSFVEQYF. The chain uses TRBV19 and TRBJ2-7, with no clear D. Germline lookup yields CDR1 LNHDA and CDR2 SQIVND (reference sequence). There are 14 residues in the CDR3. V was pared by 1 base and J by 6 bases, with 13 bases between.

Points on this clone: Other DNA sequences in the same sample also yield this CDR3. The V and J genes are TRBV5-6 and TRBJ2-1; unclear D gene. Trimming cost V 0 bases and J 6 bases, with 4 bases left between them. Germline loops: CDR1 SGHDT, CDR2 YYEEEE. This CDR3 contains 12 residues. The CDR3 coding sequence is TGTGCCAGCAGCTTGGTGGTCAATGAGCAGTTCTTC. Translating gives CASSLVVNEQFF.

The chain combines TRBV5-1 with TRBJ1-2, with D hard to call. This CDR3 is 13 amino acids long. With 0 bases removed from V and 4 bases from J, the gap between germline ends came to 7 bases. Per the germline V gene, CDR1 is SGHRS and CDR2 is YFSETQ. The CDR3 DNA sequence: TGCGCCAGCAGCTTGGCTTACCGCTATGGCTACACCTTC. It specifies CASSLAYRYGYTF.

The chain employs TRBV9 and TRBJ2-1, with no clear D. Trimming left V 0 bases short and J 2 bases short, with 3 bases between. The CDR3 is made up of 13 amino acids. Germline CDR1 is SGDLS and CDR2 is YYNGEE. CDR3 nucleotides: TGTGCCAGCAGCGTAGGGCCCTACAATGAGCAGTTCTTC. Protein sequence: CASSVGPYNEQFF. The whole variable domain, filled in from reference TRBV9 and TRBJ2-1, reads DSGVTQTPKHLITATGQRVTLRCSPRSGDLSVYWYQQSLDQGLQFLIQYYNGEERAKGNILERFSAQQFPDLHSELNLSSLELGDSALYFCASSVGPYNEQFFGPGTRLTVL.

The rearrangement uses TRBV20-1 and TRBJ1-2; no definite D call. Germline V lookup: CDR1 DFQATT, CDR2 SNEGSKA (reference sequence). The CDR3 runs 11 residues. The V end lost 3 bases, the J end lost 3 bases, and 5 bases lay between the germline ends. Here the CDR3 reads CSARQDYGYTF. The DNA for the CDR3 is TGCAGTGCTAGGCAGGACTATGGCTACACCTTC.

The chain uses TRBV2 and TRBJ2-3; D gene uncertain. The CDR3 covers 15 residues. The V and J ends lost 6 bases and 0 bases respectively, with 13 bases between them. In germline, CDR1 is SNHLY, CDR2 FYNNEI. The CDR3 here is CASRWSRSSTDTQYF. The DNA of the CDR3 is TGTGCCAGCAGGTGGTCGCGGTCTAGCACAGATACGCAGTATTTT.

V and J are TRBV7-2 and TRBJ2-3, with 8 bases identical to TRBD1. Germline V gives CDR1 SGHTA, CDR2 FQGNSA. V shed 5 bases, J shed 1 base, and the junction held 5 bases outside the gene matches. The CDR3 is made up of 15 amino acids. The CDR3 protein is CASSNRDRRTDTQYF. As DNA, the CDR3 is TGTGCCAGCAGCAACCGGGACAGGCGCACAGATACGCAGTATTTT.

The gene calls are TRBV7-2 and TRBJ1-2; D uncertain. V lost 2 bases, J lost 4 bases, and 11 bases lay in between. CDR3 length: 14 residues. The germline CDR1 and CDR2 sequences are SGHTA and FQGNSA. The CDR3 DNA reads as TGTGCCAGCAGCTTATTACCGGGGATCTATGGCTACACCTTC. This sequence encodes CASSLLPGIYGYTF.

The CDR3 loop reads CASSLDRGDMSSPLHF. CDR3 nucleotides: TGTGCCAGCAGCTTAGACAGGGGGGATATGAGTTCACCCCTCCACTTT. The V call is TRBV7-8, the J call TRBJ1-6; 8 nucleotides align to TRBD1. The germline V gene encodes CDR1 SGHVS and CDR2 FQNEAQ. J was trimmed by 9 bases and V by 1 base; bases with no gene match: 8. The CDR3 has 16 amino acids.

V usage is TRBV28 and J usage is TRBJ2-1; TRBD2 matches at 7 bases. Trimming cost V 2 bases and J 10 bases; bases outside gene matches: 8. This CDR3 region has 14 residues. The germline gives CDR1 MDHEN, CDR2 SYDVKM. For the CDR3, the DNA is TGTGCCAGCAGTTTAGCGGGAGTCCCTATGGAGCAGTTCTTC. It yields the protein CASSLAGVPMEQFF.